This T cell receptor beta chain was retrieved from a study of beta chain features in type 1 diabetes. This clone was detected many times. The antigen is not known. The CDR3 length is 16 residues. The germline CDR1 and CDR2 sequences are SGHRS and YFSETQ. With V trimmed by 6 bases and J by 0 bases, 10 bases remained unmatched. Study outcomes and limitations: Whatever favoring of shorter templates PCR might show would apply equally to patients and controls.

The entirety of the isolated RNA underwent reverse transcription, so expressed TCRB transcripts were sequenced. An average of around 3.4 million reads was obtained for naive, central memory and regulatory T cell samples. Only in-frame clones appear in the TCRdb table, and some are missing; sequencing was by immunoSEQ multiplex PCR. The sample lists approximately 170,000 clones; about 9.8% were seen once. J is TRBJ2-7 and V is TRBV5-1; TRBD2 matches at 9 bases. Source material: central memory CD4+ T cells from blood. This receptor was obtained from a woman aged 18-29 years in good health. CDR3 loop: CASTAAQAGGSYEQYF. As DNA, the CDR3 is TGCGCCAGCACCGCAGCTCAAGCGGGGGGCTCCTACGAGCAGTACTTC.